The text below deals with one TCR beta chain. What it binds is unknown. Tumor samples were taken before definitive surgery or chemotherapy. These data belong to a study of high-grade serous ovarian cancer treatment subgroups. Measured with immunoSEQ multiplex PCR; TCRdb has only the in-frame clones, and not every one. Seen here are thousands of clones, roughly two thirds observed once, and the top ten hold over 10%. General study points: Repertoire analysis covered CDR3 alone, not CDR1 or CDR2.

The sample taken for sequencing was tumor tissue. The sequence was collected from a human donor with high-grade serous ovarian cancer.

The CDR3 sequence is CASSLLGGGVTDTQYF. The DNA for the CDR3 is TGTGCCAGCAGCTTACTGGGAGGAGGCGTGACAGATACGCAGTATTTT. The chain links TRBV13 to TRBJ2-3; TRBD2 might be the D (6 bases). Trimming shortened V by 2 bases and J by 3 bases, and 15 bases separated the two germline ends. Germline V gives CDR1 PRHDT, CDR2 FYEKMQ (reference sequence). The CDR3 totals 16 residues.